This T cell receptor beta chain was observed in a study of metastatic and nonmetastatic thyroid tumors. Remarks on this clone: Its antigen is currently unknown.

Notes on the study in general: Significantly higher TCR beta diversity was reportedly seen in malignant thyroid tumors than benign nodules, in blood and tumor.

With MiXCR, TCRdb reprocessed the PCR reads. The table records around 14,000 clones, 24% of them present only once. No patient received treatment before thyroid surgery. Looked up from germline, CDR1 is MNHNS and CDR2 is SASEGT. The V gene end was trimmed by 5 bases and the J gene end by 3 bases; junction bases not matched to a gene: 7. This CDR3 is 14 amino acids long. The TCR sequence derives from a female donor with papillary thyroid cancer or a benign thyroid nodule (not recorded which). Some clones in this sample may be carry-over from other donors' samples. Material: tumor tissue. V gene TRBV6-1 combines with J gene TRBJ2-7, with 7 bases fitting TRBD2. This chain's CDR3 is CASSPREVDYEQYF. The CDR3 bases are TGTGCCAGCAGTCCTCGGGAGGTCGACTACGAGCAGTACTTC.